These 9 T cell receptor beta chains were sequenced from one sample in a study of cytomegalovirus exposure and HLA in healthy donors. Primers included in the PCR were 60 Vbeta and 13 Jbeta primers. Assay: immunoSEQ multiplex PCR; the TCRdb copy retains only in-frame clones and omits some. The sample has fewer than 100,000 clones, about 77% seen once. The sample was PBMCs. These receptors originate from a man aged 40-50 years in good health and CMV-seronegative.

The chain has TRBV28 and TRBJ1-2; D remains unclear. Germline V gene lookup returns CDR1 MDHEN and CDR2 SYDVKM. This CDR3 is 13 amino acids long. Trimming shortened V by 1 base and J by 1 base, and 4 bases separated the two germline ends. As DNA, the CDR3 is TGTGCCAGCAGTTTATCTCTTAACTATGGCTACACCTTC. This translates into CASSLSLNYGYTF.

The DNA of the CDR3 is TGTGCCTGGAGCAGGGATGATGGAAACACCATATATTTT. Translating gives CAWSRDDGNTIYF. V and J are TRBV30 and TRBJ1-3; possibly TRBD1 for D (5 bases). Germline loops: CDR1 GTSNPN, CDR2 SVGIG (reference sequence). The CDR3 runs 13 residues. Trimming cost V 3 bases and J 3 bases, with 9 bases left between them.

This clone was recorded only once. The chain combines TRBV6-4 with TRBJ2-7; maybe TRBD2 (7 bases). Trimming took 4 bases from V and 2 from J, leaving 12 bases between them. Germline assignment: CDR1 MRHNA and CDR2 SNTAGT. This CDR3 region has 14 residues. CDR3: CASSVGEGAYEQYF. CDR3 bases: TGTGCCAGCAGTGTAGGGGAGGGGGCCTACGAGCAGTACTTC.

This sequence joins TRBV5-1 and TRBJ1-2, with D tentatively TRBD1 (5 bases). Germline lookup yields CDR1 SGHRS and CDR2 YFSETQ. Trimming pared 0 bases from V and 5 bases from J, leaving 17 bases between. This CDR3 is 16 amino acids long. CDR3 sequence: CASSLGSSGRTYGYTF. The DNA for the CDR3 is TGCGCCAGCAGCTTGGGTTCGTCAGGGAGGACTTATGGCTACACCTTC.

This clone was seen just once. The rearrangement links TRBV7-9 to TRBJ1-4; possible D gene TRBD1, 6 bases. This CDR3 contains 14 residues. From germline, CDR1 is SEHNR and CDR2 FQNEAQ (reference sequence). The germline V and J ends were trimmed by 5 bases and 8 bases, with 15 bases remaining between them. CDR3 protein: CASSIQTGSEKLFF. CDR3 sequence (DNA): TGTGCCAGCAGCATACAAACAGGGTCCGAAAAACTGTTTTTT.

The V gene is TRBV19, the J gene TRBJ1-3; a weak D match, TRBD1 (5 bases). The CDR3 totals 19 residues. CDR1 and CDR2 (germline): LNHDA, SQIVND (reference sequence). Deletions cut 5 bases from V and 0 bases from J, with 23 bases between. The CDR3, as DNA: TGTGCCAGTAGTCTCGGACGTTTCCAAAGGGGAATCTCTGGAAACACCATATATTTT. It translates to CASSLGRFQRGISGNTIYF.

The chain recombines TRBV5-1 with TRBJ2-1, with D perhaps matching TRBD2 (6 bases). V was clipped by 0 bases and J by 6 bases, with 16 bases between them. Germline lookup yields CDR1 SGHRS and CDR2 YFSETQ. This CDR3 is built from 16 residues. CDR3 nucleotide sequence: TGCGCCAGCAGCTTGGTTGGTAGGGGACTTTCCAATGAGCAGTTCTTC. As protein: CASSLVGRGLSNEQFF.

V usage is TRBV10-3 and J usage is TRBJ2-1, with 8 bases aligning to TRBD1. J gave up 0 bases and V 0 bases, and 4 bases lay outside the gene matches. Germline CDR1 is ENHRY and CDR2 is SYGVKD. The CDR3 covers 17 residues. The DNA of the CDR3 is TGTGCCATCAGTGAGTCCTTCGGACAGGGCTCCTACAATGAGCAGTTCTTC. Amino acid sequence: CAISESFGQGSYNEQFF.

V is TRBV27 and J is TRBJ2-7; tentatively, D is TRBD2 (6 bases). The CDR3 runs to 16 residues. Trimming cost V 0 bases and J 6 bases, with 18 bases left between them. Germline V CDR1 and CDR2: MNHEY, SMNVEV (reference sequence). Here the CDR3 DNA reads TGTGCCAGCAGTTTATCGGCCGGGACTCCTAATGGCGAGCAGTACTTC. Its translation is CASSLSAGTPNGEQYF.